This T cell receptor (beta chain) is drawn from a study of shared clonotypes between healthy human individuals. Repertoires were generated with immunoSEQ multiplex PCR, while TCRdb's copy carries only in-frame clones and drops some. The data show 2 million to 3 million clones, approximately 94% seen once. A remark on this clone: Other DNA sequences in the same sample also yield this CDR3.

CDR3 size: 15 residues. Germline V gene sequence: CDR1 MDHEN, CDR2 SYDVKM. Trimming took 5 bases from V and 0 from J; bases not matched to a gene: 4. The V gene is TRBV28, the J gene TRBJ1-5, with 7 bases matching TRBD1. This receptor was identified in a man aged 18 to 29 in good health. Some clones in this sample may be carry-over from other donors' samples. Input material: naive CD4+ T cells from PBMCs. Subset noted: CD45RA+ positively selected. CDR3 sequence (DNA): TGTGCCAGCAGTCCGACAGGGACTAGCAATCAGCCCCAGCATTTT. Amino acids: CASSPTGTSNQPQHF. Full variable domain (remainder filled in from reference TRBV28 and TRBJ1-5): DVKVTQSSRYLVKRTGEKVFLECVQDMDHENMFWYRQDPGLGLRLIYFSYDVKMKEKGDIPEGYSVSREKKERFSLILESASTNQTSMYLCASSPTGTSNQPQHFGDGTRLSIL.